The 2 T cell receptor beta chains below were found in one sample sequenced in a study of shared clonotypes between healthy human individuals. Clones were read by immunoSEQ multiplex PCR, and TCRdb kept only the in-frame ones, dropping some. The repertoire holds over a million clones, with roughly 96% as singletons. Material: naive CD4+ T cells sorted from blood. Stated subset: CD45RA+ positively selected. The receptor set was obtained from a man aged 25 to 40 in good health.

The chain has TRBV2 and TRBJ1-5; D perhaps matches TRBD1 (6 bases). Between the trimmed V and J ends, which lost 5 bases and 4 bases, there was a span of 9 bases. Germline assignment: CDR1 SNHLY and CDR2 FYNNEI. CDR3 size: 13 residues. CDR3 nucleotide sequence: TGTGCCAGCAGTATGGACAGAAATCAGCCCCAGCATTTT. Protein: CASSMDRNQPQHF.

The gene calls are TRBV7-6 and TRBJ2-1; D gene ambiguous. V was trimmed by 2 bases and J by 10 bases, leaving 6 bases between them. There are 11 residues in the CDR3. Germline CDR1 SGHVS, CDR2 FNYEAQ. Here the CDR3 reads CASSLSREQFF. The CDR3 DNA is TGTGCCAGCAGCTTAAGCCGGGAGCAGTTCTTC.